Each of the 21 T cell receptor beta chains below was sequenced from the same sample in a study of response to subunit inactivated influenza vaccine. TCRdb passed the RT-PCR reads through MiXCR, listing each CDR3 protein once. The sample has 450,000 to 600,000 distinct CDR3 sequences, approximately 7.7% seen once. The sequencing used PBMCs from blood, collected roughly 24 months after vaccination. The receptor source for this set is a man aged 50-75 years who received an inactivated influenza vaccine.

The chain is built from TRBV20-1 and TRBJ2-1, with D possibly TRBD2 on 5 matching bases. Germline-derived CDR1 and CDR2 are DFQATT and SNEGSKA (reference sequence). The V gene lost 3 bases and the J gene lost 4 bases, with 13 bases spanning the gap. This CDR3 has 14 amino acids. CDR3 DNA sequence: TGCAGTGCTAGGGGTCAACAGCGGTACAATGAGCAGTTCTTC. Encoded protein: CSARGQQRYNEQFF.

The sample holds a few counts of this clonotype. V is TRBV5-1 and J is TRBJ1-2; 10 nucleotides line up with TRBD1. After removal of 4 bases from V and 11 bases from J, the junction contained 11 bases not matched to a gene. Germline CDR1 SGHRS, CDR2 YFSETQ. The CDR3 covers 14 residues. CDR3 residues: CASSPDRGSFGYTF. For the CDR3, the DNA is TGCGCCAGCAGCCCGGACAGGGGGAGTTTTGGATACACCTTC.

The CDR3 region is CASSWRTGLAKNIQYF. The CDR3 DNA sequence: TGTGCCAGCAGCTGGAGGACAGGGCTAGCCAAAAACATTCAGTACTTC. The V call is TRBV5-6, the J call TRBJ2-4; 8 nucleotides align to TRBD1. This CDR3 spans 16 amino acids. Germline V CDR1 and CDR2: SGHDT, YYEEEE. V was clipped by 3 bases and J by 0 bases; unmatched bases: 5.

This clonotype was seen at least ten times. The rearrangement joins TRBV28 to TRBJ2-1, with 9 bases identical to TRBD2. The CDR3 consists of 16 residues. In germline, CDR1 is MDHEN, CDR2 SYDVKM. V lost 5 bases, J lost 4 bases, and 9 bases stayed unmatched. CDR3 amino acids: CASSLPGTSRYNEQFF. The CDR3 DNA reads TGTGCCAGCAGTCTTCCCGGGACTAGCAGATACAATGAGCAGTTCTTC.

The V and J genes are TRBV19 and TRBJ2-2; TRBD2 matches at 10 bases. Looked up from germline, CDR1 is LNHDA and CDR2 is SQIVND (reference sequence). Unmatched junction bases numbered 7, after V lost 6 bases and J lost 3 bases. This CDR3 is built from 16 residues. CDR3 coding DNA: TGTGCCAGTAGGGGTAGCGGGAGGTCAGACACCGGGGAGCTGTTTTTT. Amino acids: CASRGSGRSDTGELFF. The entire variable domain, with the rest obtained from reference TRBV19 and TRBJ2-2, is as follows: DGGITQSPKYLFRKEGQNVTLSCEQNLNHDAMYWYRQDPGQGLRLIYYSQIVNDFQKGDIAEGYSVSREKKESFPLTVTSAQKNPTAFYLCASRGSGRSDTGELFFGEGSRLTVL.

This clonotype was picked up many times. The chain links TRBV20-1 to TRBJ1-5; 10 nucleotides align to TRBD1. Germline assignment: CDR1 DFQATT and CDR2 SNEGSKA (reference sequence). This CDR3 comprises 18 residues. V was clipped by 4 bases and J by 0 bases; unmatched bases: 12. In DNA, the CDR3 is TGCAGTGCTAAGGTGGACAGGGGGTTAACTTATAGCAATCAGCCCCAGCATTTT. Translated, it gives CSAKVDRGLTYSNQPQHF.

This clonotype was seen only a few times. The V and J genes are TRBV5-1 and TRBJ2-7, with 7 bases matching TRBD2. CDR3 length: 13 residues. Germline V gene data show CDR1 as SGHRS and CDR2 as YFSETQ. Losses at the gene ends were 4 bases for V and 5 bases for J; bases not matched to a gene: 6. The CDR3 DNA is TGCGCCAGCAGCGGAGCGGGGCTCCACGAGCAGTACTTC. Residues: CASSGAGLHEQYF.

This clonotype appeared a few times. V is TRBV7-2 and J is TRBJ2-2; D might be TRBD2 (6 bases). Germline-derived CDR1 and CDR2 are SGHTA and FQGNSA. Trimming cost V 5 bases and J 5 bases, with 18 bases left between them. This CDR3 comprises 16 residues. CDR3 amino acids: CASSPSLVEGTGELFF. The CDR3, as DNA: TGTGCCAGCAGCCCAAGCTTAGTGGAGGGGACCGGGGAGCTGTTTTTT.

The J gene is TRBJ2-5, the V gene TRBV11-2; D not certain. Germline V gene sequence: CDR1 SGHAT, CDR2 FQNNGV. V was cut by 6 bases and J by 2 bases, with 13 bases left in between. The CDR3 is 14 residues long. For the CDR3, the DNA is TGTGCCAGCAGGGAAATTGGCAGGCAAGAGACCCAGTACTTC. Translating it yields CASREIGRQETQYF.

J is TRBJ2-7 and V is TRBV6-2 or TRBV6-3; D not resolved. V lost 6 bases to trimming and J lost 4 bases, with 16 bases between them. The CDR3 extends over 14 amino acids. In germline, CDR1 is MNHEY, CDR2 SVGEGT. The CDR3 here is CASSFDPGRYEQYF. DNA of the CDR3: TGTGCCAGCAGCTTTGATCCCGGACGGTACGAGCAGTACTTC.

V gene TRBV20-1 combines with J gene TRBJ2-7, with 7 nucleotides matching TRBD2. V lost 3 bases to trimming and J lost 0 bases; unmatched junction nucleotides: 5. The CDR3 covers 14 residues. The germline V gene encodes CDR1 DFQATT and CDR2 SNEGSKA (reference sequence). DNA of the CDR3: TGCAGTGCTAGGCCCGGGGACTACTCCTACGAGCAGTACTTC. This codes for CSARPGDYSYEQYF.

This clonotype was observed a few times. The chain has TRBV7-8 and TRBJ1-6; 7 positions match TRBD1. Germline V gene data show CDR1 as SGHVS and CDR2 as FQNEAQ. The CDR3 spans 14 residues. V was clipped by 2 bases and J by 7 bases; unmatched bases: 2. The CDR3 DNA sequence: TGTGCCAGCAGCTTACAGGGGGAAAATTCACCCCTCCACTTT. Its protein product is CASSLQGENSPLHF.

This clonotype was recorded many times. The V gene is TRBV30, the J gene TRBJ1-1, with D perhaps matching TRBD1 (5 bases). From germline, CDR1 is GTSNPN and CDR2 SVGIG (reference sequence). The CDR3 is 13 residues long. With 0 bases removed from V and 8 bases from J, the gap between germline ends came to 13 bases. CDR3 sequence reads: CAWSVLGGVEAFF. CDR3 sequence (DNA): TGTGCCTGGAGTGTACTTGGAGGGGTAGAAGCTTTCTTT.

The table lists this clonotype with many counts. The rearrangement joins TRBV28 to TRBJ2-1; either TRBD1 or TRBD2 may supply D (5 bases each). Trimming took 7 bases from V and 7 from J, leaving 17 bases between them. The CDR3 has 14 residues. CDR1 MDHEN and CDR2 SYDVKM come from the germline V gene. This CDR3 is CASTRLGVANEQFF. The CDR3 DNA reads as TGTGCCAGCACGAGATTGGGGGTTGCGAATGAGCAGTTCTTC.

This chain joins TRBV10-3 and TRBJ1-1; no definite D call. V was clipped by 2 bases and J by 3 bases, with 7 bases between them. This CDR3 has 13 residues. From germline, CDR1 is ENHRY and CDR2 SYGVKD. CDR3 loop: CAISEERDTEAFF. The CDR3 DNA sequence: TGTGCCATCAGTGAGGAAAGGGACACTGAAGCTTTCTTT.

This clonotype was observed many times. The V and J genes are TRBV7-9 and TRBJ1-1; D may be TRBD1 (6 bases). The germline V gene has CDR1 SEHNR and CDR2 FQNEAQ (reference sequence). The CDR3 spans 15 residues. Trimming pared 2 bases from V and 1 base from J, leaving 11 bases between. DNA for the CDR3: TGTGCCAGCAGCTTAATGGGCAGGGGGAACACTGAAGCTTTCTTT. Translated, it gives CASSLMGRGNTEAFF.

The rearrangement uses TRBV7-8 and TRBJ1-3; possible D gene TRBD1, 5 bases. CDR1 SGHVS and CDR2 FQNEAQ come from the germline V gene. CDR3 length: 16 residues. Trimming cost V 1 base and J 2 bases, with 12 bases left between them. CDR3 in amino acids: CASSLGWGNPGNTIYF. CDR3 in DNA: TGTGCCAGCAGCTTAGGTTGGGGGAATCCTGGAAACACCATATATTTT.

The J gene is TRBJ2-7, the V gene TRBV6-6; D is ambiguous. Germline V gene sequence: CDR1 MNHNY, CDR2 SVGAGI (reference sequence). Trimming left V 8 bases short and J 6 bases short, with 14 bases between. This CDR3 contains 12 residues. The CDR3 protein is CASGISYPEQYF. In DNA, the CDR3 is TGTGCCAGCGGCATATCATACCCCGAGCAGTACTTC.

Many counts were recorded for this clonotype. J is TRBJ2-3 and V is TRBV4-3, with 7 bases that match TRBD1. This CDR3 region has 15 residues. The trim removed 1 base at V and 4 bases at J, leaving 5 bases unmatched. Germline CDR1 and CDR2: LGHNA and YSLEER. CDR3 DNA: TGCGCCAGCAGCCAAGGAGGGACAGCCTCAGATACGCAGTATTTT. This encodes CASSQGGTASDTQYF.

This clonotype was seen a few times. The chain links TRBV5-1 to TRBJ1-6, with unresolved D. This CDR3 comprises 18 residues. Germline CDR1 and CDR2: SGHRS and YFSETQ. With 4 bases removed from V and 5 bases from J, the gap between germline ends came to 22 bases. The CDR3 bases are TGCGCCAGCAGCAAGGACGGAAGGAGGGCTTCTGATAATTCACCCCTCCACTTT. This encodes CASSKDGRRASDNSPLHF. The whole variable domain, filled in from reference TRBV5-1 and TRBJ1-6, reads KAGVTQTPRYLIKTRGQQVTLSCSPISGHRSVSWYQQTPGQGLQFLFEYFSETQRNKGNFPGRFSGRQFSNSRSEMNVSTLELGDSALYLCASSKDGRRASDNSPLHFGNGTRLTVT.

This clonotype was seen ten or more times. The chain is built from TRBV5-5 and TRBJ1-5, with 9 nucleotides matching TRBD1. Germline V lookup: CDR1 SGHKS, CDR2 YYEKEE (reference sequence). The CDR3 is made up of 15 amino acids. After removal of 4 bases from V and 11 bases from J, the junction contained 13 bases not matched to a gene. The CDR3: CASSRDREGFRSQHF. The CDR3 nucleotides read TGTGCCAGCAGCCGGGACAGGGAGGGATTTAGGTCCCAGCATTTT.